This is a list of T cell receptor beta chains from one sample in a study of patients and donors after allogeneic stem cell transplantation. From the RT-PCR reads, TCRdb called clonotypes with MiXCR, one entry per CDR3 protein. The sample records about a million distinct CDR3 sequences, about a sixth being singletons. The sequencing sample was made of blood, either unsorted or a sorted T cell fraction (not recorded which). All receptors come from a human donor who was either an allogeneic HSCT recipient or a stem cell or donor lymphocyte infusion donor (not recorded which). It is not recorded whose cells these are; they may come from a transplant donor. Each CDR3 is given with its conserved first and last residue. The order of the fields is J gene, D gene, clone size, V gene, CDR3 protein, CDR3 DNA. D genes are given only for firm matches. Size is stated for part of the rows, as once, few or many counts, or as a class when the clone is expanded.

TRBJ1-4 - - TRBV27 CASSPLQGRSEKLFF TGTGCCAGCAGTCCGCTACAGGGACGGAGTGAAAAACTGTTTTTT
TRBJ2-3 - - TRBV3-1 CASSQGASASTDTQYF TGTGCCAGCAGCCAAGGGGCTAGCGCAAGCACAGATACGCAGTATTTT
TRBJ2-1 - few TRBV10-3 CAISALTVNEQFF TGTGCCATCAGTGCCTTAACAGTAAATGAGCAGTTCTTC
TRBJ2-2 - - TRBV28 CASSNRDRSRSTGELFF TGTGCCAGCAGTAACCGGGATCGATCGAGGAGCACCGGGGAGCTGTTTTTT
TRBJ1-5 - few TRBV6-2/TRBV6-3 CASIPGGLGNQPQHF TGTGCCAGTATTCCCGGAGGGTTGGGCAATCAGCCCCAGCATTTT
TRBJ1-1 TRBD1 many TRBV29-1 CSVSQGADTEAFF TGCAGCGTTTCGCAGGGGGCAGACACTGAAGCTTTCTTT
TRBJ2-5 TRBD1 few TRBV28 CASSSPGQGPQETQYF TGTGCCAGCAGTTCTCCTGGACAGGGACCCCAAGAGACCCAGTACTTC
TRBJ2-2 TRBD2 - TRBV5-1 CASRLRGGLKTGELFF TGCGCCAGCAGGCTCCGCGGGGGGCTCAAAACCGGGGAGCTGTTTTTT
TRBJ2-1 - few TRBV4-2 CASSQHGRRENEQFF TGTGCCAGCAGCCAACATGGCCGAAGGGAAAATGAGCAGTTCTTC
TRBJ2-3 TRBD2 few TRBV20-1 CSARIGGTSGSPADTQYF TGCAGTGCTAGAATAGGCGGAACTAGCGGGAGCCCGGCGGATACGCAGTATTTT
TRBJ1-5 - few TRBV5-4 CASSTGRDNQPQHF TGTGCCAGCAGCACCGGAAGGGACAATCAGCCCCAGCATTTT
TRBJ2-5 - - TRBV6-1 CASSGVGGPEETQYF TGTGCCAGCAGTGGGGTCGGGGGGCCCGAAGAGACCCAGTACTTC
TRBJ2-3 TRBD1 - TRBV24-1 CATSDRDRLPDTQYF TGTGCCACCAGTGATCGGGACAGGCTACCAGATACGCAGTATTTT
TRBJ2-4 - few TRBV18 CASSPKPRQDLVKNIQYF TGTGCCAGCTCACCGAAACCTAGACAGGACCTGGTCAAAAACATTCAGTACTTC
TRBJ2-7 TRBD2 - TRBV11-1 CASSSGGGLAGESPYEQYF TGTGCCAGCAGCTCCGGAGGTGGGCTAGCGGGAGAGTCCCCCTACGAGCAGTACTTC
TRBJ2-5 - few TRBV7-6 CASSSRTNGETQYF TGTGCCAGCAGCTCAAGGACTAATGGGGAGACCCAGTACTTC
TRBJ1-4 TRBD1 few TRBV4-1 CASSQGVQGANEKLFF TGCGCCAGCAGCCAAGGGGTCCAGGGGGCTAATGAAAAACTGTTTTTT
TRBJ1-1 - few TRBV2 CASSETGRGAFF TGTGCCAGCAGTGAAACAGGGAGGGGCGCTTTCTTT
TRBJ2-5 TRBD1 few TRBV6-5 CASSLYHRGRKETQYF TGTGCCAGCAGTTTGTACCACAGGGGTCGCAAAGAGACCCAGTACTTC
TRBJ2-7 - many TRBV10-3 CAISESGWNEQYF TGTGCCATCAGTGAGTCGGGGTGGAACGAGCAGTACTTC
TRBJ2-3 TRBD1 - TRBV6-2/TRBV6-3 CASSYSLDRGSDTQYF TGTGCCAGCAGTTACTCGCTGGACAGGGGTTCAGATACGCAGTATTTT
TRBJ1-1 - few TRBV9 CASSRKRGTEAFF TGTGCCAGCAGCCGCAAGCGGGGCACTGAAGCTTTCTTT